This TCR beta chain was observed in a study of graft-versus-host responses after intestinal transplantation. Regarding this clone: Antigen unknown.

Germline CDR1 and CDR2: SGHKS and YYEKEE (reference sequence). The CDR3 length is 15 residues. V lost 4 bases and J 1 base, leaving 14 bases between the germline ends. Method: immunoSEQ multiplex PCR; TCRdb's copy keeps in-frame clones and lacks some. The table includes about 150,000 clones, 80% to 95% detected once. Findings and limits, study-wide: Early post-transplant HvG declines showed an association with peak circulating GvH clone levels.

The V and J genes are TRBV5-5 and TRBJ2-5; tentatively, D is TRBD1 or TRBD2 (5 bases each). The sequencing here drew on unstimulated CD4+ T cells sorted from spleen or lymph node cells, taken before intestinal transplant. This TCR derives from a human donor who received an intestinal transplant. CDR3 nucleotides: TGTGCCAGCAGCGTGATGCCGGGACCCCAAGAGACCCAGTACTTC. Translation: CASSVMPGPQETQYF.